What follows is one T cell receptor beta chain and its context. Its specificity is unknown. This specimen belongs to a study of cytomegalovirus exposure and HLA in healthy donors. Study details: Assignment to the Caucasian-associated ancestry cluster applied to around 76% of the approximately 370 genotyped donors. Notes on the study in general: Association of a missense DCLRE1C variant with TCR beta V- and J-gene trimming was reported in a later analysis. The investigators catalogued 150 to 200 TCR beta chains as cytomegalovirus-associated.

This CDR3 spans 15 amino acids. J lost 0 bases, V lost 5 bases, and 3 bases had no gene match. Germline V CDR1 and CDR2: SGHTA, FQGNSA. Both 60 Vbeta primers and 13 Jbeta primers went into the PCR. The table came from immunoSEQ multiplex PCR; TCRdb's copy has only in-frame clones and leaves some out. The table shows some 120,000 clones, with about 80% occurring only once. V is TRBV7-2 and J is TRBJ1-1, with TRBD1 matching over 10 bases. The sequenced sample was PBMCs. The TCR was taken from a man between 18 and 29 years old in good health and CMV-seronegative. The CDR3 region has the DNA TGTGCCAGCAGCCGACAGGGGGCTCTGAACACTGAAGCTTTCTTT. Protein product: CASSRQGALNTEAFF.